This T cell receptor (beta chain) was sequenced for a study of blood T cell repertoires in COVID-19. In the study overall: COVID-19 samples, acute and convalescent, were from the United States, Italy and Spain.

Assay: immunoSEQ multiplex PCR; the TCRdb copy retains only in-frame clones and omits some. The repertoire holds around 300,000 clones, around 90% seen once, with 0.85% to 1% in the top ten. CDR1 SGHRS and CDR2 YFSETQ come from the germline V gene. The V segment lost 4 bases and the J segment 1 base; nucleotides outside the gene matches: 13. CDR3 length equals 17 residues. This chain uses TRBV5-1 with TRBJ2-5, with TRBD1 matching 7 bases. Input material: peripheral blood. The source is a woman in her 40s who had recovered from COVID-19. In DNA form, the CDR3 reads TGCGCCAGCAGCAGCGAAGGGGCCGGGACAGCCCAAGAGACCCAGTACTTC. Its translation: CASSSEGAGTAQETQYF.